This is a list of T cell receptor beta chains from one sample in a study of shared clonotypes between healthy human individuals. The table came from immunoSEQ multiplex PCR; TCRdb's copy has only in-frame clones and leaves some out. Of roughly 2 million clones in the sample, over 85% were seen once. Sequenced: naive CD8+ T cells sorted from blood. These receptors were obtained from a man younger than 35 in good health. The CDR3 runs from the conserved cysteine through the conserved F or W. A D gene is named only where the DNA matches it firmly. Not every row has a clone size; where given, it reads once, few, many or a size class.

TRBV27	TRBJ2-7	-	-	TGTGCCAGCACCCTAATGGCCGGGTCGGGGCACGAGCAGTACTTC	CASTLMAGSGHEQYF
TRBV5-5	TRBJ1-6	-	TRBD1	TGTGCCAGCAGCTCCTACCGGGACAGGGGTTCTTCACCCCTCCACTTT	CASSSYRDRGSSPLHF
TRBV7-2	TRBJ2-7	-	-	TGTGCCAGCAGCCCTTTCGGACACGAGCAGTACTTC	CASSPFGHEQYF
TRBV6-1	TRBJ2-1	-	TRBD1	TGTGCCAGCAGCAATACGGGACAGGGGATCCATGAGCAGTTCTTC	CASSNTGQGIHEQFF
TRBV5-4	TRBJ2-1	-	TRBD1	TGTGCCAGCAGCGGGGGACAGGGCAATGAGCAGTTCTTC	CASSGGQGNEQFF
TRBV7-9	TRBJ2-7	-	TRBD1	TGTGCCAGCAGCCAACCGGGACAGACAACAGAGCAGTACTTC	CASSQPGQTTEQYF
TRBV7-9	TRBJ2-3	-	-	TGTGCCAGCAGCTTAGACCCCTTAGATACGCAGTATTTT	CASSLDPLDTQYF
TRBV9	TRBJ1-4	-	TRBD1	TGTGCCAGCAGCGTGTGGGACAGCGCAACTAATGAAAAACTGTTTTTT	CASSVWDSATNEKLFF
TRBV9	TRBJ2-7	once	TRBD1	TGTGCCAGCAGCGTAAGCGCAGGGGGCTACGAGCAGTACTTC	CASSVSAGGYEQYF
TRBV7-9	TRBJ2-7	-	-	TGTGCCAGCAGTTATTTAACCAGGGGTGACGAGCAGTACTTC	CASSYLTRGDEQYF
TRBV7-9	TRBJ2-1	-	-	TGTGCCAGCAGCTTAGTGAGTAATGAGCAGTTCTTC	CASSLVSNEQFF
TRBV2	TRBJ2-1	-	-	TGTGCCAGCAGTCGGACGGACTCCTACAATGAGCAGTTCTTC	CASSRTDSYNEQFF
TRBV21-1	TRBJ1-1	-	-	TGTGCCAGCAGCAAAATTGGGCCAGGGATTACTGAAGCTTTCTTT	CASSKIGPGITEAFF
TRBV27	TRBJ2-5	-	TRBD1	TGTGCCAGCAGTTTAATCGGCCGCTCCAGGGGGCTCCAAGAGACCCAGTACTTC	CASSLIGRSRGLQETQYF
TRBV7-3	TRBJ2-3	-	-	TGTGCCAGCAGCTTACAAGTCGGCACAGATACGCAGTATTTT	CASSLQVGTDTQYF
TRBV4-3	TRBJ2-3	-	TRBD2	TGCGCCAGCAGCCAGGCCTTTAGCGGGAGTTTAGCAGATACGCAGTATTTT	CASSQAFSGSLADTQYF
TRBV29-1	TRBJ2-6	-	TRBD1	TGCAGCGTGGCCGGGACAGTTGTTAGCTCTGGGGCCAACGTCCTGACTTTC	CSVAGTVVSSGANVLTF
TRBV7-3	TRBJ2-3	-	TRBD1	TGTGCCAGCAGCATGGGGACAGGAACCTTCACAGATACGCAGTATTTT	CASSMGTGTFTDTQYF
TRBV14	TRBJ2-5	-	-	TGTGCCAGCAGCCCTCACGGGGCCCAAGAGACCCAGTACTTC	CASSPHGAQETQYF
TRBV6-5	TRBJ2-3	-	-	TGTGCCAGCAGTTTGGACTATCCAGATACGCAGTATTTT	CASSLDYPDTQYF
TRBV11-1	TRBJ2-4	-	-	TGTGCCAGCAGCCCAGGTCCGGGACCCGAAAACATTCAGTACTTC	CASSPGPGPENIQYF
TRBV9	TRBJ2-7	-	-	TGTGCCAGCAGTATCTACGACGGGTCCTACGAGCAGTACTTC	CASSIYDGSYEQYF
TRBV7-6	TRBJ2-3	once	-	TGTGCCAGCAGCTTATGGGGGTCCGGGCCTAGCACAGATACGCAGTATTTT	CASSLWGSGPSTDTQYF
TRBV11-3	TRBJ2-2	-	-	TGTGCCAGCAGCTTAACGAACACCGGGGAGCTGTTTTTT	CASSLTNTGELFF
TRBV29-1	TRBJ1-3	few	-	TGCAGCGTTGATGACTCGTCTGGAAACACCATATATTTT	CSVDDSSGNTIYF
TRBV7-8	TRBJ2-7	-	-	TGTGCCAGCGACCAGGGAGAACCCTACGAGCAGTACTTC	CASDQGEPYEQYF
TRBV4-3	TRBJ2-3	-	TRBD2	TGCGCCAGCAGCCATGGACTAGGGGACACAGATACGCAGTATTTT	CASSHGLGDTDTQYF
TRBV25-1	TRBJ1-4	-	TRBD1	TGTGCCAGCAGCCTAGGGACAGGGGCTGAAAAACTGTTTTTT	CASSLGTGAEKLFF
TRBV4-1	TRBJ1-3	-	-	TGCGCCAGCAGCCAAGAAAGGGGAATAGGAAACACCATATATTTT	CASSQERGIGNTIYF
TRBV11-2	TRBJ1-1	-	-	TGTGCCAGCAGCTGGAGCAGGAACACTGAAGCTTTCTTT	CASSWSRNTEAFF
TRBV28	TRBJ2-7	-	-	TGTGCCAGCAGTCCCGAGGCGGGAACCGAGCAGTACTTC	CASSPEAGTEQYF
TRBV6-5	TRBJ2-3	once	TRBD2	TGTGCCAGCAGTTACTTGGGAGGGGGCACAGATACGCAGTATTTT	CASSYLGGGTDTQYF
TRBV7-6	TRBJ2-2	-	-	TGTGCCAGCAGCTTAGGGGTTCGATTGACCGGGGAGCTGTTTTTT	CASSLGVRLTGELFF
TRBV25-1	TRBJ2-3	-	TRBD2	TGTGCCAGCAGTGATTTTCGGTTCGGACTAGCAGATACGCAGTATTTT	CASSDFRFGLADTQYF
TRBV11-2	TRBJ1-6	few	-	TGTGCCAGCAGCCCCAACCTACCTAGCTCACCCCTCCACTTT	CASSPNLPSSPLHF
TRBV13	TRBJ2-2	once	TRBD1	TGTGCCAGCAGCTTTTGGTCAGGGGGCACGAACACCGGGGAGCTGTTTTTT	CASSFWSGGTNTGELFF
TRBV10-1	TRBJ2-1	-	-	TGCGCCAGCAGTGAGTCTGTCGGGTTCTCCTACAATGAGCAGTTCTTC	CASSESVGFSYNEQFF
TRBV13	TRBJ2-7	-	-	TGTGCCAGCAGCTTGCAGGGGAGTCGCGACGAGCAGTACTTC	CASSLQGSRDEQYF
TRBV25-1	TRBJ1-2	-	TRBD1	TGTGCCAGCCACCCGGGACAGGGACTTCGGATTGCTGGCTACACCTTC	CASHPGQGLRIAGYTF
TRBV30	TRBJ1-4	-	-	TGTGCCTGTGACTGCACCTCAACTAATGAAAAACTGTTTTTT	CACDCTSTNEKLFF
TRBV7-2	TRBJ2-1	once	-	TGTGCCAGCAGCTTAGCGATCGATGAGCAGTTCTTC	CASSLAIDEQFF
TRBV5-6	TRBJ2-2	-	-	TGTGCCAGCAGCTTGGGACCAGGCACCGGGGAGCTGTTTTTT	CASSLGPGTGELFF
TRBV23-1	TRBJ2-1	once	-	TGCGCCAGCAGTCAATCGTTTACACAGAACTACAATGAGCAGTTCTTC	CASSQSFTQNYNEQFF
TRBV5-5	TRBJ2-6	-	-	TGTGCCAGCAGCCCAGGGGAAGGGGCCAACGTCCTGACTTTC	CASSPGEGANVLTF
TRBV19	TRBJ2-7	-	-	TGTGCCAGTAGTGCCCGCGGTGCCTCCTCCTACGAGCAGTACTTC	CASSARGASSYEQYF
TRBV10-1	TRBJ2-3	-	TRBD2	TGCGCCAGCAGCCACGGACTAGCGGGGTTCACAGATACGCAGTATTTT	CASSHGLAGFTDTQYF